These 13 T cell receptor beta chains originate from one sample sequenced in a study of neoadjuvant anti-PD-1 for oral cavity cancer. This sample's time point: after neoadjuvant nivolumab, at surgical resection. Assay: immunoSEQ multiplex PCR; the TCRdb copy retains only in-frame clones and omits some. The sample lists about 12,000 clones; 70% to 80% were seen once. The sample in question was PBMCs, obtained after nivolumab (anti-PD-1) treatment. These receptors originate from a person aged 35-79 years with oral cavity squamous cell carcinoma.

This clone occurred once. This rearrangement joins TRBV5-4 to TRBJ1-2; TRBD1 matches at 7 bases. Losses at the gene ends were 3 bases for V and 0 bases for J; bases not matched to a gene: 5. CDR1 is SGHNT and CDR2 is YYREEE in the germline V gene (reference sequence). The CDR3 spans 15 residues. The CDR3 spells CASSSGGQTNYGYTF. In DNA form, the CDR3 reads TGTGCCAGCAGCTCAGGGGGGCAGACTAACTATGGCTACACCTTC. Looking up the rest from reference TRBV5-4 and TRBJ1-2 gives the full variable domain: ETGVTQSPTHLIKTRGQQVTLRCSSQSGHNTVSWYQQALGQGPQFIFQYYREEENGRGNFPPRFSGLQFPNYSSELNVNALELDDSALYLCASSSGGQTNYGYTFGSGTRLTVV.

Note on this clone: A read error may account for a junction end that differs from germline. The chain is built from TRBV6-1 and TRBJ2-7, with a possible D match to TRBD1 (6 bases). This CDR3 is 11 amino acids long. Germline V CDR1 and CDR2: MNHNS, SASEGT. The CDR3 region has the DNA TGTGCCAGCGGGGGCTCCCACGAGCAGTACTTC. Encoded protein: CASGGSHEQYF.

In DNA, the CDR3 is TGTGCCAGCAGCGTAGGCACGGGAGCTGGGTACAATGAGCAGTTCTTC. This encodes CASSVGTGAGYNEQFF. The gene calls are TRBV9 and TRBJ2-1; the D gene is possibly TRBD2 (6 bases). Looked up from germline, CDR1 is SGDLS and CDR2 is YYNGEE. Between the trimmed V and J ends, which lost 0 bases and 4 bases, there was a span of 14 bases. The CDR3 runs 16 residues. The full variable domain, in which reference TRBV9 and TRBJ2-1 provide the parts outside the CDR3, is DSGVTQTPKHLITATGQRVTLRCSPRSGDLSVYWYQQSLDQGLQFLIQYYNGEERAKGNILERFSAQQFPDLHSELNLSSLELGDSALYFCASSVGTGAGYNEQFFGPGTRLTVL.

The chain combines TRBV5-1 with TRBJ2-1, with 8 bases that match TRBD1. J gave up 7 bases and V 5 bases, and 5 bases lay outside the gene matches. This CDR3 comprises 13 residues. Germline V gives CDR1 SGHRS, CDR2 YFSETQ. The CDR3 sequence is CASRDRERNEQFF. Written as DNA, the CDR3 is TGCGCCAGCAGGGACAGGGAGAGGAATGAGCAGTTCTTC.

The rearrangement uses TRBV10-3 and TRBJ1-1, with TRBD1 as a possible D gene (5 bases). V dropped 0 bases and J dropped 7 bases, with 9 bases sitting between them. CDR3 length: 13 residues. CDR1 and CDR2 (germline): ENHRY, SYGVKD. The CDR3 bases are TGTGCCATCAGTGAGTCGTGGGGGATTGAAGCTTTCTTT. Translated: CAISESWGIEAFF.

This clone was observed a few times. The rearrangement links TRBV11-2 to TRBJ1-5; D not certain. CDR1 and CDR2 (germline): SGHAT, FQNNGV. The V end lost 5 bases, the J end lost 5 bases, and 7 bases lay between the germline ends. The CDR3 runs 12 residues. The CDR3 is CASSREDQPQHF. In DNA form, the CDR3 reads TGTGCCAGCAGCCGGGAGGATCAGCCCCAGCATTTT.

J is TRBJ1-2 and V is TRBV21-1. TRBV21-1 is described as a pseudogene. The CDR3 is 13 amino acids. The CDR3, as DNA: TGTGCCAGCAGCAAAGGAGTGTCTGGGGGCTACACCTTC. Encoded protein: CASSKGVSGGYTF.

The chain couples TRBV2 to TRBJ2-7, with D possibly matching TRBD1 (5 bases). There are 15 residues in the CDR3. The germline V and J ends were trimmed by 4 bases and 6 bases, with 19 bases remaining between them. Looked up from germline, CDR1 is SNHLY and CDR2 is FYNNEI. CDR3 DNA: TGTGCCAGCAGTGTAGGCCAGGGCCCAGGACGCGAGCAGTACTTC. Translation gives CASSVGQGPGREQYF.

CDR3: CASSRQGRTGELFF. In nucleotides, the CDR3 is TGTGCCAGCAGTCGACAGGGACGGACCGGGGAGCTGTTTTTT. This rearrangement joins TRBV6-1 to TRBJ2-2; TRBD1 aligns across 7 bases. Germline lookup yields CDR1 MNHNS and CDR2 SASEGT. After removal of 5 bases from V and 5 bases from J, the junction contained 5 bases not matched to a gene. This CDR3 is built from 14 residues.

CDR3 region: CASSLLPGLQETQYF. CDR3 in DNA: TGTGCCAGCAGCTTACTTCCAGGGCTGCAAGAGACCCAGTACTTC. This chain connects TRBV7-3 to TRBJ2-5, with D maybe TRBD1 (5 bases). The germline V gene encodes CDR1 SGHTA and CDR2 FQGTGA. The V and J ends lost 2 bases and 2 bases respectively, with 12 bases between them. This CDR3 is 15 amino acids long.

This clone was counted only a few times. This chain links TRBV28 with TRBJ1-2, with a tentative D call TRBD1 (5 bases). The CDR3 runs 13 residues. V lost 7 bases to trimming and J lost 9 bases, with 18 bases between them. Germline CDR1 is MDHEN and CDR2 is SYDVKM. The CDR3 loop reads CASTQSPGFSYTF. The CDR3 nucleotides are TGTGCCAGCACCCAAAGTCCAGGGTTTAGCTACACCTTC.

This chain joins TRBV19 and TRBJ1-5; 7 positions agree with TRBD1. The V segment lost 3 bases and the J segment 11 bases; nucleotides outside the gene matches: 19. The CDR3 has 17 amino acids. Germline V gene lookup returns CDR1 LNHDA and CDR2 SQIVND (reference sequence). The CDR3 bases are TGTGCCAGTAGTATCCGACCGGACAGGATGGGCCGCGCGTCCCAGCATTTT. Encoded protein: CASSIRPDRMGRASQHF.

The chain joins TRBV11-1 to TRBJ1-6, with TRBD1 matching over 9 bases. The CDR3 contains 15 residues. From germline, CDR1 is SGHAT and CDR2 FQDESV (reference sequence). V shed 5 bases and J 10 bases; nucleotides not matched to a gene: 9. CDR3 nucleotides: TGTGCCAGCAGCCCCGGGACAGGGACTAGGTCACCCCTCCACTTT. It is translated as CASSPGTGTRSPLHF.